This T cell receptor beta chain was obtained from a study of siplizumab effects on memory and regulatory T cells. This CDR3 contains 13 residues. Germline V gene data show CDR1 as SEHNR and CDR2 as FQNEAQ (reference sequence). Findings and limits, study-wide: Unstimulated naive T cells seemed to show more diversity than memory cells did, and they also seemed to be among the major contributors to the alloresponse.

Assay: immunoSEQ multiplex PCR; the TCRdb copy retains only in-frame clones and omits some. The profile shows about 82,000 clones, roughly 86% of them singletons. With regard to this clone: Its specificity is unknown. At one end, the junction sequence differs from germline, possibly due to a read error.

The sequence was obtained from a human donor in good health. Sequenced material: Tregs sorted from blood. The chain recombines TRBV7-9 with TRBJ1-1; TRBD1 is a possible D gene (5 bases). CDR3 sequence: CASRLGVNTEAFF. CDR3 nucleotide sequence: TGTGCCAGCAGATTAGGGGTAAACACTGAAGCTTTCTTT.